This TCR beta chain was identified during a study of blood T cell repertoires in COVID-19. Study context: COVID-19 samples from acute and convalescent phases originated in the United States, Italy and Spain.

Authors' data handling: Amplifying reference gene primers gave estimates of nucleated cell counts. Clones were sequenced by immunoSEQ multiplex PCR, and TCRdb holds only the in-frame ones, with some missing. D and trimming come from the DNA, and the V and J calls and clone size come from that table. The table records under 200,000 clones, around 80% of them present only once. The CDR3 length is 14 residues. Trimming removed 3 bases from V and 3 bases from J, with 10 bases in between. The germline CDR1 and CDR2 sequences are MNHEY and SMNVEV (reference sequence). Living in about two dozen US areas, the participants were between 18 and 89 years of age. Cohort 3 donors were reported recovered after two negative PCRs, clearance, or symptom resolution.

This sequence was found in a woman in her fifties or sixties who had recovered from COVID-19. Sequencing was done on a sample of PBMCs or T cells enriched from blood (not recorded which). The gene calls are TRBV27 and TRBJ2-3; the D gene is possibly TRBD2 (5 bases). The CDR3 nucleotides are TGTGCCAGCAGTTTTAGCGACGAGACAGATACGCAGTATTTT. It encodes CASSFSDETDTQYF.